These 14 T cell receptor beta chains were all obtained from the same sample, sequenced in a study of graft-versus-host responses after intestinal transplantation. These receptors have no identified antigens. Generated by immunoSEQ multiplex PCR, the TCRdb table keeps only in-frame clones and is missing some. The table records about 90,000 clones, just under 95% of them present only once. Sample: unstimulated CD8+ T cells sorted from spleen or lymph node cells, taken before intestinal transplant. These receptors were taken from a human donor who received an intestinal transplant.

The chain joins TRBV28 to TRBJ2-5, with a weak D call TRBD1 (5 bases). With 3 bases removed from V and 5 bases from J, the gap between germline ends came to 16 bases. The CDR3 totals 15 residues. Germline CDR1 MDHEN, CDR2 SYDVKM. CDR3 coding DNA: TGTGCCAGCAGTTTGTTCACCCAGGGTGGGGAGACCCAGTACTTC. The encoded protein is CASSLFTQGGETQYF.

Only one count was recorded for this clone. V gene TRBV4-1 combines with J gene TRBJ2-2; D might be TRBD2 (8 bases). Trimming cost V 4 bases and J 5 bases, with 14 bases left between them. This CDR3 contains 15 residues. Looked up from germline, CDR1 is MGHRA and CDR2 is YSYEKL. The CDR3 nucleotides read TGCGCCAGCAGCCGTGTAGCGGGACAGACCGGGGAGCTGTTTTTT. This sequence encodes CASSRVAGQTGELFF.

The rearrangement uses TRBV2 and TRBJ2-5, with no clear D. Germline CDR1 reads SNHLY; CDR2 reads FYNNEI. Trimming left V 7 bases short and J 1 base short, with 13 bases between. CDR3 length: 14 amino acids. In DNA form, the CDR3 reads TGTGCCAGCATCCAGTGTACTACCCAAGAGACCCAGTACTTC. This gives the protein CASIQCTTQETQYF.

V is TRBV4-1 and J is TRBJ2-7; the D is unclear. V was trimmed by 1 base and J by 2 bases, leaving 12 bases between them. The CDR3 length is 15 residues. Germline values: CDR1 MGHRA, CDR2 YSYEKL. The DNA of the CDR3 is TGCGCCAGCAGCCAAGTCACAAGCGAGCCCTACGAGCAGTACTTC. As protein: CASSQVTSEPYEQYF.

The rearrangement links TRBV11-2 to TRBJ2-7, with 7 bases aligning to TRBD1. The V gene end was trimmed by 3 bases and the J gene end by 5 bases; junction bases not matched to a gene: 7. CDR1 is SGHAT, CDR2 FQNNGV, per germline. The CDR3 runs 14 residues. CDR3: CASSFGTASNEQYF. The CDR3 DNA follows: TGTGCCAGCAGCTTCGGGACAGCTTCCAACGAGCAGTACTTC.

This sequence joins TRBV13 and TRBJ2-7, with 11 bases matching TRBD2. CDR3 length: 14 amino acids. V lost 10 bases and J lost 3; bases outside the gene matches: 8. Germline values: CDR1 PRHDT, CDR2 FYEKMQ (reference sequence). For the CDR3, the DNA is TGTGCCACTTCGGCCGGGACTAGCGGCTACGAGCAGTACTTC. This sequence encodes CATSAGTSGYEQYF.

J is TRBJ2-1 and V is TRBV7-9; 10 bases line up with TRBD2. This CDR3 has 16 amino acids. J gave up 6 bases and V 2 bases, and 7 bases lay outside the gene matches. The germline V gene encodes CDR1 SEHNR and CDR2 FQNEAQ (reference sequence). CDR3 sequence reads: CASSLILAGDGNEQFF. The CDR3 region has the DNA TGTGCCAGCAGCTTAATCCTAGCGGGAGACGGCAATGAGCAGTTCTTC.

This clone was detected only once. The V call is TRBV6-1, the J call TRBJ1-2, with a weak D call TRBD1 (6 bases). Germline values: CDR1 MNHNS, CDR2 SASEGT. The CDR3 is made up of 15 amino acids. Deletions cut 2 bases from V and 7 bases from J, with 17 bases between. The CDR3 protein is CASSELGSGEGGYTF. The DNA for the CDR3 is TGTGCCAGCAGTGAATTGGGTTCAGGGGAAGGTGGCTACACCTTC.

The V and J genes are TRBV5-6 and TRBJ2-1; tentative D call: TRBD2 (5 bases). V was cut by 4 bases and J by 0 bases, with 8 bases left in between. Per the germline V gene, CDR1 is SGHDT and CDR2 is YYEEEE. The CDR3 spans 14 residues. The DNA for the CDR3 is TGTGCCAGCAGCCTAGCTGCCTCCTACAATGAGCAGTTCTTC. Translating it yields CASSLAASYNEQFF.

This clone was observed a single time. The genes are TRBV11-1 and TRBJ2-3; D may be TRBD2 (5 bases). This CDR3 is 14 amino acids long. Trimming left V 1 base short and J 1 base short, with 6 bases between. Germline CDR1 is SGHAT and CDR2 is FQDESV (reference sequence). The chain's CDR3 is CASSLVGGTDTQYF. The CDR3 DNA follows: TGTGCCAGCAGCTTAGTCGGGGGCACAGATACGCAGTATTTT.

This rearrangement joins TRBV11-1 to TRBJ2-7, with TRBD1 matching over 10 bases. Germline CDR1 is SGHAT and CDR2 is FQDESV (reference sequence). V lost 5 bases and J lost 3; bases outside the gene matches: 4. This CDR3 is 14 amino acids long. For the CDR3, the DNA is TGTGCCAGCAGCCTGACAGGGGGCGGCTACGAGCAGTACTTC. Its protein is CASSLTGGGYEQYF. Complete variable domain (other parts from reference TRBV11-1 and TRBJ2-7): EAEVAQSPRYKITEKSQAVAFWCDPISGHATLYWYRQILGQGPELLVQFQDESVVDDSQLPKDRFSAERLKGVDSTLKIQPAELGDSAMYLCASSLTGGGYEQYFGPGTRLTVT.

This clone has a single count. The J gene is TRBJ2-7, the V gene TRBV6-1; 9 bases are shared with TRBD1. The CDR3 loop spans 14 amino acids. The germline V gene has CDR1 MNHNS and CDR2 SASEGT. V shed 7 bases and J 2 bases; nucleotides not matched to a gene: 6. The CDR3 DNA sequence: TGTGCCAGCATGGGACAGGGCTATACCTACGAGCAGTACTTC. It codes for CASMGQGYTYEQYF.

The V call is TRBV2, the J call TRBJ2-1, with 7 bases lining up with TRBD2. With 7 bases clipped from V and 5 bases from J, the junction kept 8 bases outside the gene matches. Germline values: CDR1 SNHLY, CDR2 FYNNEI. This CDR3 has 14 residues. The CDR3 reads CASIGGRSHNEQFF. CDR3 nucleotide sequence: TGTGCCAGCATCGGCGGGAGAAGTCACAATGAGCAGTTCTTC. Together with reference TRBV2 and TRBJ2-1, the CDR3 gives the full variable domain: EPEVTQTPSHQVTQMGQEVILRCVPISNHLYFYWYRQILGQKVEFLVSFYNNEISEKSEIFDDQFSVERPDGSNFTLKIRSTKLEDSAMYFCASIGGRSHNEQFFGPGTRLTVL.

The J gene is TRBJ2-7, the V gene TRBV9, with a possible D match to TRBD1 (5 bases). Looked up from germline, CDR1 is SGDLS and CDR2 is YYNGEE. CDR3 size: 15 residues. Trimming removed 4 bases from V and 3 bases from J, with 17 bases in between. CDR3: CASSPSGRGNYEQYF. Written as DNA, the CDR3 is TGTGCCAGCAGCCCCTCCGGTAGGGGAAACTACGAGCAGTACTTC. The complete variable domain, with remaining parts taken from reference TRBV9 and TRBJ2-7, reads DSGVTQTPKHLITATGQRVTLRCSPRSGDLSVYWYQQSLDQGLQFLIQYYNGEERAKGNILERFSAQQFPDLHSELNLSSLELGDSALYFCASSPSGRGNYEQYFGPGTRLTVT.